Listed below are T cell receptor beta chains from one sample, sequenced in a study of T cells in Graves' hyperthyroidism and ophthalmopathy. TCRdb redid the calling of the multiplex PCR reads with MiXCR, one entry per CDR3 protein. The table has 480,000 or so distinct CDR3 sequences, 46% seen once. Sequences were obtained from peripheral blood or thyroid tissue (not recorded which). These receptors all stem from an adult woman with Graves' disease, either hyperthyroidism or ophthalmopathy (not recorded which). CDR3s include the opening cysteine and the closing phenylalanine or tryptophan. The D gene is left open where the match is weak. Expanded clones get a size class; other rows say once, few or many, or leave the size out.

d_gene: .
j_gene: TRBJ1-4
v_gene: TRBV15
abundance: once
CDR3aa: CATSRGDKLFF
CDR3nt: TGTGCCACCAGCCGCGGAGATAAACTGTTTTTT

d_gene: .
j_gene: TRBJ1-1
v_gene: TRBV20-1
abundance: .
CDR3aa: CSAPDRFGGNTEAFF
CDR3nt: TGCAGTGCCCCCGATCGGTTTGGGGGGAACACTGAAGCTTTCTTT

d_gene: .
j_gene: TRBJ1-1
v_gene: TRBV9
abundance: .
CDR3aa: CASSPGVAFF
CDR3nt: TGTGCCAGCAGCCCCGGGGTGGCTTTCTTT

d_gene: .
j_gene: TRBJ2-7
v_gene: TRBV7-2
abundance: few
CDR3aa: CASSLSLPQGYEQYF
CDR3nt: TGCGCCAGCAGCTTGAGCCTACCCCAGGGCTACGAGCAGTACTTC

d_gene: .
j_gene: TRBJ1-1
v_gene: TRBV2
abundance: .
CDR3aa: CASSGPWGRDTEAFF
CDR3nt: TGTGCCAGCAGTGGGCCTTGGGGGAGAGACACTGAAGCTTTCTTT

d_gene: .
j_gene: TRBJ1-1
v_gene: TRBV4-1
abundance: many
CDR3aa: CASSQDRTTNTEAFF
CDR3nt: TGCGCCAGCAGCCAAGATAGGACAACCAACACTGAAGCTTTCTTT

d_gene: TRBD1
j_gene: TRBJ1-6
v_gene: TRBV15
abundance: .
CDR3aa: CATSPRTGSNSPLHF
CDR3nt: TGTGCCACCAGCCCCCGGACAGGGAGTAATTCACCCCTCCACTTT

d_gene: .
j_gene: TRBJ1-4
v_gene: TRBV30
abundance: few
CDR3aa: CACRGRTNEKLFF
CDR3nt: TGTGCCTGCAGAGGGAGGACTAATGAAAAACTGTTTTTT

d_gene: .
j_gene: TRBJ1-2
v_gene: TRBV6-6
abundance: .
CDR3aa: CASSDRIYGYTF
CDR3nt: TGTGCCAGCAGTGACAGAATCTATGGCTACACCTTC

d_gene: TRBD1
j_gene: TRBJ1-5
v_gene: TRBV7-2
abundance: .
CDR3aa: CASSLGQAINQPQHF
CDR3nt: TGTGCCAGCAGCCTGGGACAGGCTATCAATCAGCCCCAGCATTTT

d_gene: .
j_gene: TRBJ1-2
v_gene: TRBV28
abundance: .
CDR3aa: CASSSRVFRYTF
CDR3nt: TGTGCCAGCAGTTCCAGGGTTTTTCGCTACACCTTC

d_gene: TRBD1
j_gene: TRBJ1-1
v_gene: TRBV27
abundance: many
CDR3aa: CASSLNRGRTEAFF
CDR3nt: TGTGCCAGCAGTTTGAACAGGGGGAGAACTGAAGCTTTCTTT

d_gene: TRBD1
j_gene: TRBJ2-6
v_gene: TRBV7-8
abundance: .
CDR3aa: CASSPEVETGGSGANVLTF
CDR3nt: TGTGCCAGCAGCCCAGAGGTGGAGACAGGGGGCTCTGGGGCCAACGTCCTGACTTTC

d_gene: .
j_gene: TRBJ1-1
v_gene: TRBV10-3
abundance: once
CDR3aa: CAGRSSANTEAFF
CDR3nt: TGTGCCGGTCGAAGTTCAGCGAACACTGAAGCTTTCTTT

d_gene: .
j_gene: TRBJ1-6
v_gene: TRBV9
abundance: few
CDR3aa: CASSPFSRASPLHF
CDR3nt: TGTGCCAGCAGCCCTTTCAGCAGGGCATCACCCCTCCACTTT

d_gene: .
j_gene: TRBJ2-1
v_gene: TRBV20-1
abundance: .
CDR3aa: CSAPRGQGEQFF
CDR3nt: TGCAGTGCCCCTCGCGGGCAGGGTGAGCAGTTCTTC

d_gene: TRBD1
j_gene: TRBJ1-5
v_gene: TRBV15
abundance: .
CDR3aa: CATSEEQGVSNQPQHF
CDR3nt: TGTGCCACCAGCGAAGAACAGGGGGTTAGCAATCAGCCCCAGCATTTT

d_gene: .
j_gene: TRBJ2-2
v_gene: TRBV2
abundance: .
CDR3aa: CASRMDRELFF
CDR3nt: TGTGCCAGCAGGATGGACAGGGAGCTGTTTTTT

d_gene: .
j_gene: TRBJ1-1
v_gene: TRBV7-9
abundance: .
CDR3aa: CASSSRAGDVAFF
CDR3nt: TGTGCCAGCAGCTCGAGAGCAGGGGATGTTGCTTTCTTT

d_gene: TRBD1
j_gene: TRBJ2-5
v_gene: TRBV7-8
abundance: few
CDR3aa: CASSRSRTGLGTQYF
CDR3nt: TGTGCCAGCAGCCGTAGCCGGACAGGGTTAGGGACCCAGTACTTC

d_gene: TRBD1
j_gene: TRBJ1-1
v_gene: TRBV6-5
abundance: .
CDR3aa: CAGLRQGLVTEAFF
CDR3nt: TGTGCCGGACTAAGACAGGGTCTCGTCACTGAAGCTTTCTTT

d_gene: TRBD1
j_gene: TRBJ2-5
v_gene: TRBV7-6
abundance: once
CDR3aa: CASTQGTARETQYF
CDR3nt: TGTGCCAGCACCCAAGGGACAGCCAGGGAGACCCAGTACTTC

d_gene: .
j_gene: TRBJ1-5
v_gene: TRBV14
abundance: .
CDR3aa: CASSQVVWEQNGPGPQHF
CDR3nt: TGTGCCAGCAGCCAAGTGGTTTGGGAACAGAATGGGCCCGGCCCCCAGCATTTT

d_gene: .
j_gene: TRBJ1-3
v_gene: TRBV10-3
abundance: many
CDR3aa: CATLPAGGNTIYF
CDR3nt: TGTGCCACCCTCCCTGCGGGTGGAAACACCATATATTTT

d_gene: TRBD1
j_gene: TRBJ1-1
v_gene: TRBV3-1
abundance: .
CDR3aa: CASSPGQGITEAFF
CDR3nt: TGTGCCAGCAGTCCGGGACAGGGCATCACTGAAGCTTTCTTT

d_gene: TRBD1
j_gene: TRBJ2-7
v_gene: TRBV29-1
abundance: .
CDR3aa: CSPTGGYEQYF
CDR3nt: TGCAGCCCGACAGGGGGCTACGAGCAGTACTTC

d_gene: TRBD1
j_gene: TRBJ1-6
v_gene: TRBV10-3
abundance: many
CDR3aa: CAISASGQGNSPLHF
CDR3nt: TGTGCCATCAGTGCCTCGGGACAGGGAAATTCACCCCTCCACTTT

d_gene: .
j_gene: TRBJ2-5
v_gene: TRBV29-1
abundance: many
CDR3aa: CSVAQGHKETQYF
CDR3nt: TGCAGCGTTGCCCAGGGACACAAAGAGACCCAGTACTTC

d_gene: .
j_gene: TRBJ1-1
v_gene: TRBV20-1
abundance: .
CDR3aa: CSASYPKGSTEAFF
CDR3nt: TGCAGTGCTAGCTATCCCAAGGGGAGTACTGAAGCTTTCTTT